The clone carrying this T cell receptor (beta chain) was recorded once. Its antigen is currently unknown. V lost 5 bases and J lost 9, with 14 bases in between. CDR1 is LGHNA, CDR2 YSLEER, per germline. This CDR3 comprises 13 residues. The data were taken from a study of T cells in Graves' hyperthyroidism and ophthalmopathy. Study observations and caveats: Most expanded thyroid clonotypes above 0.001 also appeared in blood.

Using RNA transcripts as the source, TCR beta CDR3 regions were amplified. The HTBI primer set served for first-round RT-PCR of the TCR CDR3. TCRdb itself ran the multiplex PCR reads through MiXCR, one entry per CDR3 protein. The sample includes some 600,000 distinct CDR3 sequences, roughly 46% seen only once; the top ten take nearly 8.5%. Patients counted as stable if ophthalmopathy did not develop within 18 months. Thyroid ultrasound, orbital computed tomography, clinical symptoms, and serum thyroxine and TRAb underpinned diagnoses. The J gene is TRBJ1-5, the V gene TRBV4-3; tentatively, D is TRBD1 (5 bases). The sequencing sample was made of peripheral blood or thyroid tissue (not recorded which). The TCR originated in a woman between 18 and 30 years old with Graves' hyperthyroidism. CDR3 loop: CASSLDIARPQHF. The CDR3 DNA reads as TGCGCCAGCAGCTTGGACATTGCGAGGCCCCAGCATTTT.